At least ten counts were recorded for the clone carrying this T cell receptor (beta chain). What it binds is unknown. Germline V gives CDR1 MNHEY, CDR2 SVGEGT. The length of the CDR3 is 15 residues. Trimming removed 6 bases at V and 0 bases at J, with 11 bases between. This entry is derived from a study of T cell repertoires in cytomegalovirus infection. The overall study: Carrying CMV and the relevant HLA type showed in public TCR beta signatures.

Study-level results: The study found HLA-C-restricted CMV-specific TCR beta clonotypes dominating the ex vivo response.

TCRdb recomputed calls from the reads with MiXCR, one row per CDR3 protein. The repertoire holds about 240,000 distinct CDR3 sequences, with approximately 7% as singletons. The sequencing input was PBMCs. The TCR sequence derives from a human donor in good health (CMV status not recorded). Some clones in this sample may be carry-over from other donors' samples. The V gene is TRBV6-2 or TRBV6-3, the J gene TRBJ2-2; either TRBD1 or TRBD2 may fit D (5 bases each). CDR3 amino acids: CASRPRDPNTGELFF. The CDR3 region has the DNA TGTGCCAGCAGGCCCCGGGACCCGAACACCGGGGAGCTGTTTTTT.